Listed below are T cell receptor beta chains from one sample, sequenced in a study of Graves' ophthalmopathy and Graves' hyperthyroidism. TCRdb processed the multiplex PCR reads anew with MiXCR; each CDR3 protein has one entry. Of some 380,000 distinct CDR3 sequences in the sample, just over 15% were seen once. The sample taken for sequencing was peripheral blood. The receptors come from a woman aged 18-29 years with stable Graves' hyperthyroidism. Each CDR3 is given without its conserved first and last residue. The order of the fields is D gene, V gene, J gene, CDR3 protein. The D gene is left open where the match is weak.

-,TRBV6-2/TRBV6-3,TRBJ2-5,ASSALGYQETQY
-,TRBV12-3/TRBV12-4,TRBJ1-5,ASSPTGGNQPQH
-,TRBV11-2,TRBJ1-2,ASSLDRGYRVNYGYT
-,TRBV12-3/TRBV12-4,TRBJ1-2,ASSPTVNYGYT
-,TRBV6-2/TRBV6-3,TRBJ1-2,ASSAHTSNYGYT
-,TRBV6-5,TRBJ2-7,ASSYGWGNSYEQY
-,TRBV7-2,TRBJ1-3,ASSLAALAGNTIY
TRBD2,TRBV11-2,TRBJ2-5,ASSSGGLPAETQY
TRBD1,TRBV6-2/TRBV6-3,TRBJ2-5,ASSYWPQGNQETQY
TRBD1,TRBV20-1,TRBJ1-1,SASPRQGSTEAF
TRBD1,TRBV2,TRBJ2-2,ASRLPPGTGGSTGELF
-,TRBV6-2/TRBV6-3,TRBJ1-2,ASSYLRDRSAGKDT
-,TRBV27,TRBJ1-2,ASSPYLGYGYT
-,TRBV29-1,TRBJ2-2,SVDRVDGELF
-,TRBV5-1,TRBJ1-1,ASSSAGTGLNTEAF
TRBD2,TRBV6-1,TRBJ2-5,ASGPSGQETQY
-,TRBV7-2,TRBJ1-2,ASSALLGYGYT
TRBD2,TRBV20-1,TRBJ2-7,SALKLAGNNEQY